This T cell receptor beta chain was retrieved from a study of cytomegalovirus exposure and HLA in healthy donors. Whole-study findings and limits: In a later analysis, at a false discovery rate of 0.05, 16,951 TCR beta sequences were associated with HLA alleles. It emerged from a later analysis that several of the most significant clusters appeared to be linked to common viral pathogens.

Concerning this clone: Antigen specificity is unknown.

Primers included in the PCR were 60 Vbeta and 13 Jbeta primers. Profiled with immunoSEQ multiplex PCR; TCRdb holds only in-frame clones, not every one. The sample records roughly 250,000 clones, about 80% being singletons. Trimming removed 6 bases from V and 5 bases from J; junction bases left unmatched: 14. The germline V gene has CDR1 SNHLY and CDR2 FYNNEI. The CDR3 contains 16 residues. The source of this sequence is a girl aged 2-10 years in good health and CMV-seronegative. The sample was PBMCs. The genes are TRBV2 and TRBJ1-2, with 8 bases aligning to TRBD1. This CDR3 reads CASRHQPRTGKYGYTF. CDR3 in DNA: TGTGCCAGCAGACACCAGCCTAGGACAGGGAAGTATGGCTACACCTTC.